The 9 T cell receptor beta chains listed next were all sequenced from one sample in a study of cytomegalovirus exposure and HLA in healthy donors. The PCR used 60 Vbeta and 13 Jbeta primers. Sequencing was performed with immunoSEQ multiplex PCR; in TCRdb, only in-frame clones are kept and a portion is missing. Of about 190,000 clones in the sample, 79% were seen once. Sequences were obtained from PBMCs. The source of these receptors is a woman between 18 and 30 years old in good health and CMV-seronegative.

The rearrangement joins TRBV27 to TRBJ2-3, with 7 positions matching TRBD2. V lost 2 bases to trimming and J lost 6 bases; unmatched junction nucleotides: 8. The CDR3 runs 15 residues. Germline loops: CDR1 MNHEY, CDR2 SMNVEV (reference sequence). The CDR3 reads CASSLAGAQVDTQYF. Here the CDR3 DNA reads TGTGCCAGCAGTTTAGCGGGAGCTCAGGTGGATACGCAGTATTTT.

The chain employs TRBV20-1 and TRBJ1-4; D gene unclear. The CDR3 has 11 amino acids. Trimming removed 1 base at V and 8 bases at J, with 5 bases between. Per germline, CDR1 DFQATT and CDR2 SNEGSKA (reference sequence). In DNA, the CDR3 is TGCAGTGCTAGAGCTCGGGAAAAACTGTTTTTT. As protein: CSARAREKLFF.

This clone was recorded a few times. This chain joins TRBV14 and TRBJ1-2; D is ambiguous. The CDR3 length is 13 residues. Germline V gives CDR1 SGHDN, CDR2 FVKESK. With 5 bases removed from V and 4 bases from J, the gap between germline ends came to 11 bases. CDR3 sequence (DNA): TGTGCCAGCAGCTCCTATACTTCCTATGGCTACACCTTC. Translated: CASSSYTSYGYTF.

CDR3: CASSFQGDTYEQYF. The CDR3, as DNA: TGCGCCAGCAGCTTTCAGGGGGACACCTACGAGCAGTACTTC. The chain links TRBV5-1 to TRBJ2-7, with TRBD1 matching 7 bases. Germline loops: CDR1 SGHRS, CDR2 YFSETQ. The CDR3 contains 14 residues. After removal of 2 bases from V and 2 bases from J, the junction contained 4 bases not matched to a gene.

The genes are TRBV27 and TRBJ2-7; weak D call: TRBD2 (5 bases). The CDR3 spans 15 residues. Germline V lookup: CDR1 MNHEY, CDR2 SMNVEV (reference sequence). Trimming stripped 5 bases from V and 0 bases from J, with 14 bases between. In DNA form, the CDR3 reads TGTGCCAGCAGTCTCAAATCTAGCCCCTCCTACGAGCAGTACTTC. Translation: CASSLKSSPSYEQYF.

The CDR3 region has the DNA TGTGCCAGCAGTTTATCCCCCTCCCCCGAGCAGTACTTC. It encodes CASSLSPSPEQYF. V and J are TRBV28 and TRBJ2-7; D remains ambiguous. The CDR3 covers 13 residues. From germline, CDR1 is MDHEN and CDR2 SYDVKM. V gave up 1 base and J gave up 6 bases, with 10 bases separating them. Drawing the rest from reference TRBV28 and TRBJ2-7, the complete variable domain is DVKVTQSSRYLVKRTGEKVFLECVQDMDHENMFWYRQDPGLGLRLIYFSYDVKMKEKGDIPEGYSVSREKKERFSLILESASTNQTSMYLCASSLSPSPEQYFGPGTRLTVT.

The gene calls are TRBV2 and TRBJ2-3; 7 positions agree with TRBD1. Germline assignment: CDR1 SNHLY and CDR2 FYNNEI. Trimming at V came to 8 bases and at J to 3 bases, leaving 5 bases not matched to a gene. The CDR3 is made up of 13 amino acids. The CDR3 loop reads CASLLQGTDTQYF. The CDR3 region has the DNA TGTGCCAGCCTACTACAGGGGACAGATACGCAGTATTTT.

The rearrangement uses TRBV2 and TRBJ2-3, with 10 nucleotides matching TRBD1. With V trimmed by 6 bases and J by 3 bases, 6 bases remained unmatched. This CDR3 comprises 15 residues. CDR1 is SNHLY and CDR2 is FYNNEI in the germline V gene. Written as DNA, the CDR3 is TGTGCCAGCAGCACCGGGACAGGGGTAACAGATACGCAGTATTTT. It codes for CASSTGTGVTDTQYF.

The chain has TRBV28 and TRBJ2-3; 9 positions agree with TRBD2. Germline assignment: CDR1 MDHEN and CDR2 SYDVKM. CDR3 length equals 18 residues. V was clipped by 8 bases and J by 3 bases; unmatched bases: 18. DNA of the CDR3: TGTGCCAGCCTTCCCTCTAGCGGGGTCACCCAAGTTACAGATACGCAGTATTTT. It specifies CASLPSSGVTQVTDTQYF.